The T cell receptor (beta chain) under discussion was sequenced for a study of cytomegalovirus exposure and HLA in healthy donors. With 5 bases removed from V and 7 bases from J, the gap between germline ends came to 12 bases. The CDR3 covers 13 residues. CDR1 LNHDA and CDR2 SQIVND come from the germline V gene (reference sequence). The primer mix had 60 Vbeta and 13 Jbeta primers. Original processing methods: Later, some 75 million unique TCR beta chains were counted in an analysis, and around 11 million of them were shared. Using immunoSEQ multiplex PCR, the repertoire was profiled, and TCRdb retains in-frame clones only, with some absent. The DNA gave D and trimming, while V, J and clone size come from that table. Of about 140,000 clones listed, roughly 80% were seen once; the top ten hold 1.2%. This clone showed up just a few times.

Source material: PBMCs. The TCR comes from a female donor in good health and CMV-seronegative. The gene calls are TRBV19 and TRBJ1-5; tentatively, D is TRBD1 (6 bases). The CDR3 DNA reads as TGTGCCAGTAGTCCGCAACAGGGACAGCCCCAGCATTTT. It yields the protein CASSPQQGQPQHF.